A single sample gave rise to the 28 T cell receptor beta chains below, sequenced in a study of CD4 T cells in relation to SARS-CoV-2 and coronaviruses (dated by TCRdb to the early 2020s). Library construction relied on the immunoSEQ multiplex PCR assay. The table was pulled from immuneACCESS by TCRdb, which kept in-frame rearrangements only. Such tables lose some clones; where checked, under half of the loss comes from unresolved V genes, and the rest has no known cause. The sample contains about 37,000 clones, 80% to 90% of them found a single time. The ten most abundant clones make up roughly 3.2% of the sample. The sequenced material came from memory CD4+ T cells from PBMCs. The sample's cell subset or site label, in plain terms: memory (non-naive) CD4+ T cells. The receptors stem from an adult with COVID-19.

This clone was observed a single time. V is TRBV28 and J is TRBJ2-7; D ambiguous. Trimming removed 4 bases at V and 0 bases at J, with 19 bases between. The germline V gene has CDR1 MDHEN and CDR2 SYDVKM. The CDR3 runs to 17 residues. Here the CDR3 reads CASSSTVGAHLSYEQYF. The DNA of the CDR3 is TGTGCCAGCAGTTCCACCGTAGGAGCTCACCTCTCCTACGAGCAGTACTTC.

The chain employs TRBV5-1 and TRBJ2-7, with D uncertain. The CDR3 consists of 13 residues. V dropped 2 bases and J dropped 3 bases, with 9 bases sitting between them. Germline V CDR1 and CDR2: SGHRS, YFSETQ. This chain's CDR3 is CASSFRGGYEQYF. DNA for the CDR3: TGCGCCAGCAGCTTCCGAGGCGGCTACGAGCAGTACTTC.

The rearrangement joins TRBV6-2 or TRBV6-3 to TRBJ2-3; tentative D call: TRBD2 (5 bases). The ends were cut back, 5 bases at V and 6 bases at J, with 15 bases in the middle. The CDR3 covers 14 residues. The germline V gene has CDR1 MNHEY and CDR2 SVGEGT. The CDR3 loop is CASSVSEVSDTQYF. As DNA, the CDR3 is TGTGCCAGCAGTGTGTCGGAGGTGTCCGATACGCAGTATTTT.

Here the CDR3 reads CASNFRERGGELFF. As DNA, the CDR3 is TGTGCCAGCAACTTCAGGGAAAGGGGCGGGGAGCTGTTTTTT. The V and J genes are TRBV6-5 and TRBJ2-2; tentative D call: TRBD1 (5 bases). This CDR3 spans 14 amino acids. Germline loops: CDR1 MNHEY, CDR2 SVGAGI. V was clipped by 7 bases and J by 7 bases, with 16 bases between them.

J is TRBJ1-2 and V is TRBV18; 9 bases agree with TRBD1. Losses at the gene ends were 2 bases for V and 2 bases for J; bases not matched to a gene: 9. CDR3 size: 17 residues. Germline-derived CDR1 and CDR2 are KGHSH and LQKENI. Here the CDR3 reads CASSPGRVGQGNYGYTF. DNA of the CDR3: TGTGCCAGCTCACCAGGAAGGGTTGGACAGGGGAACTATGGCTACACCTTC.

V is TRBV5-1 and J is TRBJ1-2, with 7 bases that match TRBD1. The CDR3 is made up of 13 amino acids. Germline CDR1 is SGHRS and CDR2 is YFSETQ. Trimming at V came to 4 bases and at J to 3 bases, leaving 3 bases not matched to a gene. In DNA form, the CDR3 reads TGCGCCAGCAGCCTTACAGGGGACTATGGCTACACCTTC. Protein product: CASSLTGDYGYTF.

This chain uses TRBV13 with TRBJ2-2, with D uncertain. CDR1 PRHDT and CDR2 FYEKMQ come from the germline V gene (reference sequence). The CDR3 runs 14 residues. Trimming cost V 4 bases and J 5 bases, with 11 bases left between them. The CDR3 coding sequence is TGTGCCAGCAGCTCATCCGTCCAAACCGGGGAGCTGTTTTTT. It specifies CASSSSVQTGELFF.

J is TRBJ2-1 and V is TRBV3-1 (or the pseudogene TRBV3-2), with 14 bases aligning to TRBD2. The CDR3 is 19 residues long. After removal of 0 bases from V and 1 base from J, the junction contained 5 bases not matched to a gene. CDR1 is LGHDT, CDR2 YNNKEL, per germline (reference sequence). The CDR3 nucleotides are TGTGCCAGCAGCCAAGATAGGGGGACTAGCGGGAGATCCTACAATGAGCAGTTCTTC. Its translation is CASSQDRGTSGRSYNEQFF.

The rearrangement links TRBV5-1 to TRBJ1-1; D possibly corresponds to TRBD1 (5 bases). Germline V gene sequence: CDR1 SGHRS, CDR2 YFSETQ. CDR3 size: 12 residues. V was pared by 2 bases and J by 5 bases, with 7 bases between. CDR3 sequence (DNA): TGCGCCAGCAGCTTCGGGGGAACTGAAGCTTTCTTT. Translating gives CASSFGGTEAFF.

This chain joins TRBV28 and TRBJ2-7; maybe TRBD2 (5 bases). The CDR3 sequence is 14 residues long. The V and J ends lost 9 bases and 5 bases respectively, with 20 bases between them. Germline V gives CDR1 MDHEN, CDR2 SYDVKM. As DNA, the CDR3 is TGTGCCAGATTTAAGACTCTCCCGCGGGACGAGCAGTACTTC. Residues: CARFKTLPRDEQYF.

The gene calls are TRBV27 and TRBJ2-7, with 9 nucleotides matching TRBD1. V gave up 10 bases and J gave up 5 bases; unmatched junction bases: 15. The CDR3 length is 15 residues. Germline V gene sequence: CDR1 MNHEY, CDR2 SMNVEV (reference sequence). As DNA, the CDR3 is TGTGCCACGGGGGCGGCGGGACAGGGCGTCCACGAGCAGTACTTC. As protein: CATGAAGQGVHEQYF.

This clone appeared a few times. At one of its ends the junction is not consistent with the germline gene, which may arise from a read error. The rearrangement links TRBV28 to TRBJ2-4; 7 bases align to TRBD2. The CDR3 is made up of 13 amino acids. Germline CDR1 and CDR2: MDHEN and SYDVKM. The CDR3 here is CASSLQVPTSSDF. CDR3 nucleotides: TGTGCCAGCAGTTTACAAGTCCCGACTAGCAGCGACTTC.

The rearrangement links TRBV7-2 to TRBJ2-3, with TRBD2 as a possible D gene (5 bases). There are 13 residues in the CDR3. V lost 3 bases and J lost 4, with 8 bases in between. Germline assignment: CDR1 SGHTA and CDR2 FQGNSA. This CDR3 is CASSLLAADTQYF. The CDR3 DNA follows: TGTGCCAGCAGCTTGCTAGCTGCAGATACGCAGTATTTT.

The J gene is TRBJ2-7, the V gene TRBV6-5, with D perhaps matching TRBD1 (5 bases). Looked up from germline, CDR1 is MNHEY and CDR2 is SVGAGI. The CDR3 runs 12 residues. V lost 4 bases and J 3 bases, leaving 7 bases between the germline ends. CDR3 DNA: TGTGCCAGCAGTTCAAGGGGCTACGAGCAGTACTTC. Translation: CASSSRGYEQYF.

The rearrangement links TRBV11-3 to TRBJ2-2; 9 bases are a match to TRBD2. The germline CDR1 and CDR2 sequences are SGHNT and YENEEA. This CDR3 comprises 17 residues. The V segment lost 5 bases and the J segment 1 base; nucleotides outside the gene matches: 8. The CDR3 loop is CASSPVAGAGNTGELFF. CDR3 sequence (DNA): TGTGCCAGCAGCCCGGTAGCGGGAGCGGGGAACACCGGGGAGCTGTTTTTT.

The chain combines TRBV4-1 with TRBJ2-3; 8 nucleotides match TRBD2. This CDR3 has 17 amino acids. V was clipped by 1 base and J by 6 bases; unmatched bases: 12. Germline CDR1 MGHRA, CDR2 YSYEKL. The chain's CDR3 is CASSQGLGGAGDDTQYF. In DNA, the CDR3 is TGCGCCAGCAGCCAAGGGCTTGGTGGAGCGGGAGATGATACGCAGTATTTT.

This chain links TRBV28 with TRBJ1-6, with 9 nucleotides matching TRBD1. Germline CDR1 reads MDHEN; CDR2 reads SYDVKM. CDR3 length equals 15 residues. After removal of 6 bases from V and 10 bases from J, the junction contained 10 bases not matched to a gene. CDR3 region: CASSPRQGGESPLHF. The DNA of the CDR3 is TGTGCCAGCAGCCCTAGACAGGGGGGCGAATCACCCCTCCACTTT.

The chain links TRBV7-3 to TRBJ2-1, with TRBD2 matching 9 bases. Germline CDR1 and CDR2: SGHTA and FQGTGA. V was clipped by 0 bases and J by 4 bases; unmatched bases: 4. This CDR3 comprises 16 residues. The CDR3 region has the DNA TGTGCCAGCAGCTTAACTAGCGGGGGTGGGTACAATGAGCAGTTCTTC. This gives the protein CASSLTSGGGYNEQFF.

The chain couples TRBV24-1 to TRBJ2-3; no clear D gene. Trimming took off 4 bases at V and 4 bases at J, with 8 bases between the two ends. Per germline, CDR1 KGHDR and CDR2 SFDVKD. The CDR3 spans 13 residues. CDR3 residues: CATSDQVADTQYF. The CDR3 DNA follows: TGTGCCACCAGTGACCAGGTGGCAGATACGCAGTATTTT.

CDR3 DNA sequence: TGTGCCAGCAGCCTCCAAACCGAGTGGAGAGCCTACAATGAGCAGTTCTTC. Its protein is CASSLQTEWRAYNEQFF. The chain employs TRBV14 and TRBJ2-1; D call uncertain. The V gene lost 4 bases and the J gene lost 2 bases, with 18 bases spanning the gap. Germline CDR1 reads SGHDN; CDR2 reads FVKESK. The CDR3 spans 17 residues.

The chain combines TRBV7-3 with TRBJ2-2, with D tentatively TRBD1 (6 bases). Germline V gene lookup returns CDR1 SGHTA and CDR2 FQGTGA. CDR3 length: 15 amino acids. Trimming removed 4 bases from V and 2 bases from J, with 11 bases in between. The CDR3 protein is CASSSYGTNTGELFF. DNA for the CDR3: TGTGCCAGCAGCTCCTACGGGACAAACACCGGGGAGCTGTTTTTT.

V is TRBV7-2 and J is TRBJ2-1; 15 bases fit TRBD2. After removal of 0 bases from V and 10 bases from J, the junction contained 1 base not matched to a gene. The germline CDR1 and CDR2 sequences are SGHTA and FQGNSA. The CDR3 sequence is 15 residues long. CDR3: CASSLAGLAGGEQFF. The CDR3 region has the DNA TGTGCCAGCAGCTTAGCAGGACTAGCGGGAGGGGAGCAGTTCTTC.

The CDR3 bases are TGTGCCAGCAGCCTGACAGGGGGCTTTTACTACGAGCAGTACTTC. Amino acids: CASSLTGGFYYEQYF. The V gene is TRBV11-2, the J gene TRBJ2-7; 10 nucleotides line up with TRBD1. Trimming at V came to 5 bases and at J to 3 bases, leaving 7 bases not matched to a gene. The CDR3 length is 15 residues. From germline, CDR1 is SGHAT and CDR2 FQNNGV. Looking up the rest from reference TRBV11-2 and TRBJ2-7 gives the full variable domain: EAGVAQSPRYKIIEKRQSVAFWCNPISGHATLYWYQQILGQGPKLLIQFQNNGVVDDSQLPKDRFSAERLKGVDSTLKIQPAKLEDSAVYLCASSLTGGFYYEQYFGPGTRLTVT.

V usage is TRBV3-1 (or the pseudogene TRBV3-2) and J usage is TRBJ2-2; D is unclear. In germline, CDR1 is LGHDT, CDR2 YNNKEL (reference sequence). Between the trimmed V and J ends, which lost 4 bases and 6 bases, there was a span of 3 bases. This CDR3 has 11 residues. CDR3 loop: CASSLPGELFF. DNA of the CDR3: TGTGCCAGCAGCCTCCCCGGGGAGCTGTTTTTT.

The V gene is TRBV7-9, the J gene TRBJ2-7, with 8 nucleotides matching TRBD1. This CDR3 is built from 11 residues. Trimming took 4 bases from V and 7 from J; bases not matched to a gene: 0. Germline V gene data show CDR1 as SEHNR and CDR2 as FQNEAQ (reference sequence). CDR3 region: CASSYRGEQYF. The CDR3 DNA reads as TGTGCCAGCAGCTACAGGGGGGAGCAGTACTTC.

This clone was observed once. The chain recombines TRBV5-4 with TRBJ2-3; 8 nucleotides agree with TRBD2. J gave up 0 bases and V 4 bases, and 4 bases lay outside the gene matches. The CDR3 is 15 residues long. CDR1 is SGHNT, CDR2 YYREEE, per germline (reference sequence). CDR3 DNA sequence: TGTGCCAGCAGCCCTTCTAGCGGGAGCACAGATACGCAGTATTTT. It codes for CASSPSSGSTDTQYF.

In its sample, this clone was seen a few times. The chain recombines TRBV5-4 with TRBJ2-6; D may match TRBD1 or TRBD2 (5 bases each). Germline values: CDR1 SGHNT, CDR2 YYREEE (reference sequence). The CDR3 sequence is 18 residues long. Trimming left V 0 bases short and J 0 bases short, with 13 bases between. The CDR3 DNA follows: TGTGCCAGCAGCTTGGGGGGTAGGGGAGACTCTGGGGCCAACGTCCTGACTTTC. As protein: CASSLGGRGDSGANVLTF.

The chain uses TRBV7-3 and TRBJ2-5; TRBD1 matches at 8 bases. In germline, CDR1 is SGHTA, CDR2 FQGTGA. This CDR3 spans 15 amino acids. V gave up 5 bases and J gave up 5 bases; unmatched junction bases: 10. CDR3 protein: CASSQGQGKKETQYF. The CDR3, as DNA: TGTGCCAGCAGCCAAGGACAGGGAAAGAAGGAGACCCAGTACTTC.